Below are 32 T cell receptor beta chains sequenced from a single sample in a study of precursors of human CD4 cytotoxic T cells. The bulk UMI libraries came from four sorted CD4+ memory subsets, including IL-7R-high and IL-7R-negative TEMRA. One entry per CDR3 protein results from TCRdb running MiXCR on the reads. The sample holds around 800 distinct CDR3 sequences; roughly 16% are singletons and the top ten take over 10%. The sequenced material came from memory CD4+ T cells from blood (PBMCs). These receptors were collected from a human donor in good health.

The DNA of the CDR3 is TGTGCCAGCAGCCTCTATAACAATGAGCAGTTCTTC. It specifies CASSLYNNEQFF. This sequence joins TRBV7-2 and TRBJ2-1, with D unresolved. The CDR3 covers 12 residues. Looked up from germline, CDR1 is SGHTA and CDR2 is FQGNSA. Deletions cut 5 bases from V and 5 bases from J, with 7 bases between.

CDR3 loop: CASSKGLAGNRPEDTQYF. The CDR3 nucleotides read TGTGCCAGCAGCAAGGGACTAGCGGGAAACAGGCCTGAAGATACGCAGTATTTT. The chain joins TRBV7-9 to TRBJ2-3, with TRBD2 identical over 13 bases. This CDR3 spans 18 amino acids. Germline CDR1 reads SEHNR; CDR2 reads FQNEAQ (reference sequence). The V gene end was trimmed by 5 bases and the J gene end by 5 bases; junction bases not matched to a gene: 13.

The genes are TRBV6-2 or TRBV6-3 and TRBJ1-1, with D perhaps TRBD1 (6 bases). V lost 8 bases, J lost 5 bases, and 15 bases lay in between. This CDR3 is built from 13 residues. Germline CDR1 MNHEY, CDR2 SVGEGT. The CDR3 protein is CASERTAATEAFF. CDR3 sequence (DNA): TGTGCCAGCGAAAGGACAGCGGCTACTGAAGCTTTCTTT.

This clonotype has more than one count but fewer than ten. This chain links TRBV10-3 with TRBJ2-1; tentative D call: TRBD2 (5 bases). Per germline, CDR1 ENHRY and CDR2 SYGVKD. Trimming left V 7 bases short and J 6 bases short, with 16 bases between. The CDR3 spans 14 residues. The CDR3 is CAIMWGESSNEQFF. The CDR3 region has the DNA TGTGCCATCATGTGGGGAGAATCAAGCAATGAGCAGTTCTTC.

The chain links TRBV7-2 to TRBJ1-4; no clear D gene. Trimming left V 5 bases short and J 10 bases short, with 17 bases between. The length of the CDR3 is 14 residues. Germline assignment: CDR1 SGHTA and CDR2 FQGNSA. The CDR3 loop reads CASSTILLGGKLFF. The CDR3 DNA reads as TGTGCCAGCAGCACAATCCTCTTGGGAGGAAAACTGTTTTTT.

In its sample, this clonotype was seen a few times. DNA for the CDR3: TGCAGTGCTAGGGATATGAAAGGACTCTATAATTCACCCCTCCACTTT. This sequence encodes CSARDMKGLYNSPLHF. The chain is built from TRBV20-1 and TRBJ1-6, with D hard to call. This CDR3 has 16 residues. V lost 3 bases and J lost 3, with 15 bases in between. Germline V gene data show CDR1 as DFQATT and CDR2 as SNEGSKA (reference sequence).

By proportion, this clonotype is large. The genes are TRBV27 and TRBJ2-3; D may be TRBD2 (6 bases). V was clipped by 7 bases and J by 1 base, with 18 bases between them. This CDR3 comprises 16 residues. Germline values: CDR1 MNHEY, CDR2 SMNVEV (reference sequence). The CDR3 coding sequence is TGTGCCAGCACCGAAACTAGGAGGGCTGGCACAGATACGCAGTATTTT. It translates to CASTETRRAGTDTQYF.

The chain joins TRBV20-1 to TRBJ2-1, with TRBD1 matching over 8 bases. The V and J ends lost 3 bases and 4 bases, in that order; junction bases with no gene match: 8. The CDR3 consists of 15 residues. Germline loops: CDR1 DFQATT, CDR2 SNEGSKA (reference sequence). The CDR3 bases are TGCAGTGCTAGCGGGGGACAGGATGTATACAATGAGCAGTTCTTC. The encoded protein is CSASGGQDVYNEQFF.

This clonotype is large. The rearrangement joins TRBV25-1 to TRBJ1-6; D call uncertain. Germline V gene sequence: CDR1 MGHDK, CDR2 SYGVNS. The V and J ends lost 5 bases and 7 bases respectively, with 9 bases between them. The CDR3 extends over 13 amino acids. As DNA, the CDR3 is TGTGCCAGCAGTTTTGGCGAGAATTCACCCCTCCACTTT. This translates into CASSFGENSPLHF.

This clonotype was seen only a few times. V usage is TRBV19 and J usage is TRBJ2-7, with D tentatively TRBD1 (8 bases). The V end lost 5 bases, the J end lost 2 bases, and 16 bases lay between the germline ends. CDR3 length equals 15 residues. The germline gives CDR1 LNHDA, CDR2 SQIVND (reference sequence). CDR3 region: CASSGLTGGAYEQYF. For the CDR3, the DNA is TGTGCCAGTAGTGGACTAACAGGGGGGGCCTACGAGCAGTACTTC.

This clonotype was seen more than once but under ten times. V usage is TRBV29-1 and J usage is TRBJ2-1; the match to TRBD2 covers 7 bases. Germline V lookup: CDR1 SQVTM, CDR2 ANQGSEA. Trimming cost V 5 bases and J 0 bases; bases outside gene matches: 4. This CDR3 has 14 amino acids. CDR3 sequence: CSVQAGSSYNEQFF. The CDR3 region has the DNA TGCAGCGTTCAAGCGGGAAGCTCCTACAATGAGCAGTTCTTC.

This chain uses TRBV15 with TRBJ2-3, with unresolved D. The CDR3 extends over 12 amino acids. Between the trimmed V and J ends, which lost 6 bases and 2 bases, there was a span of 6 bases. Germline V gives CDR1 LNHNV, CDR2 YYDKDF (reference sequence). CDR3: CATRADTDTQYF. The CDR3 DNA reads as TGTGCCACCAGGGCAGACACAGATACGCAGTATTTT.

Judged by abundance, this clonotype is large. The V call is TRBV16, the J call TRBJ2-6; no clear D. Germline V gene data show CDR1 as KGHSY and CDR2 as FQNENV. With 2 bases removed from V and 1 base from J, the gap between germline ends came to 9 bases. The CDR3 is made up of 16 amino acids. The CDR3 sequence is CASSQTRTSGANVLTF. The CDR3 DNA sequence: TGTGCCAGCAGCCAAACAAGGACGTCTGGGGCCAACGTCCTGACTTTC.

The sample holds a few counts of this clonotype. This chain links TRBV20-1 with TRBJ1-6, with TRBD1 as a possible D gene (6 bases). The germline V gene has CDR1 DFQATT and CDR2 SNEGSKA (reference sequence). V lost 6 bases and J lost 5, with 17 bases in between. CDR3 size: 15 residues. CDR3 amino acids: CSARTTDSNNSPLHF. The DNA of the CDR3 is TGCAGTGCCCGAACTACGGACAGTAATAATTCACCCCTCCACTTT.

As regards this clonotype: At one of its ends the junction is not consistent with the germline gene, which may arise from a read error. The gene calls are TRBV7-9 and TRBJ1-3, with TRBD1 matching over 7 bases. The length of the CDR3 is 15 residues. The germline gives CDR1 SEHNR, CDR2 FQNEAQ (reference sequence). CDR3 DNA sequence: TGTGCCAGCCGCTTCGGGACAGTCTCTGGAAACACCTTATATTTT. Amino acids: CASRFGTVSGNTLYF. Variable domain in full (rest from reference TRBV7-9 and TRBJ1-3): DTGVSQNPRHKITKRGQNVTFRCDPISEHNRLYWYRQTLGQGPEFLTYFQNEAQLEKSRLLSDRFSAERPKGSFSTLEIQRTEQGDSAMYLCASRFGTVSGNTLYFGEGSWLTVV.

This clonotype has more than one count but fewer than ten. This rearrangement joins TRBV28 to TRBJ1-5, with a possible D match to TRBD1 (5 bases). Trimming cost V 2 bases and J 1 base, with 12 bases left between them. CDR1 and CDR2 (germline): MDHEN, SYDVKM. This CDR3 comprises 16 residues. The DNA of the CDR3 is TGTGCCAGCAGTTTAGGAGGGGCCGGGAGCAATCAGCCCCAGCATTTT. Translation: CASSLGGAGSNQPQHF.

The V and J genes are TRBV10-3 and TRBJ1-5, with D tentatively TRBD1 (5 bases). V lost 2 bases and J 6 bases, leaving 14 bases between the germline ends. The germline V gene encodes CDR1 ENHRY and CDR2 SYGVKD. The CDR3 totals 15 residues. This chain's CDR3 is CAISERIGGGQPQHF. The CDR3 coding sequence is TGTGCCATCAGTGAGAGAATTGGGGGAGGTCAGCCCCAGCATTTT.

A few counts support this clonotype. The chain recombines TRBV5-5 with TRBJ2-4; TRBD2 is a possible D gene (5 bases). The length of the CDR3 is 15 residues. V lost 4 bases and J lost 6, with 17 bases in between. Germline loops: CDR1 SGHKS, CDR2 YYEKEE (reference sequence). The chain's CDR3 is CASSALASGINIQYF. The CDR3 DNA is TGTGCCAGCAGCGCACTGGCCAGCGGCATAAACATTCAGTACTTC.

This clonotype is termed large. The chain carries TRBV30 and TRBJ2-5; weak D call: TRBD2 (5 bases). The germline V gene has CDR1 GTSNPN and CDR2 SVGIG (reference sequence). Deletions cut 1 base from V and 4 bases from J, with 16 bases between. There are 15 residues in the CDR3. In DNA, the CDR3 is TGTGCCTGGAGTGCCCTCGGTGCGGGCGGAGAGACCCAGTACTTC. Protein product: CAWSALGAGGETQYF.

This clonotype was observed a handful of times. This rearrangement joins TRBV20-1 to TRBJ2-5, with D perhaps TRBD2 (7 bases). The V gene's germline CDR1 is DFQATT and CDR2 SNEGSKA (reference sequence). The CDR3 has 12 amino acids. Between the trimmed V and J ends, which lost 6 bases and 4 bases, there was a span of 12 bases. Here the CDR3 reads CSAPGGLETQYF. The CDR3 DNA reads as TGCAGTGCGCCGGGGGGCCTAGAGACCCAGTACTTC.

By share, this clonotype ranks as large. This chain connects TRBV12-3 or TRBV12-4 to TRBJ2-5, with a tentative D call TRBD2 (5 bases). V lost 6 bases and J lost 1, with 12 bases in between. The CDR3 contains 14 residues. The CDR3 nucleotides read TGTGCCAGCAGCCGTGGACTGAGCCAAGAGACCCAGTACTTC. This encodes CASSRGLSQETQYF.

By proportion, this clonotype is large (0.1 to 1%). CDR3 sequence reads: CASSERVQETQYF. The DNA of the CDR3 is TGTGCCAGCAGTGAAAGGGTACAAGAGACCCAGTACTTC. The chain has TRBV2 and TRBJ2-5, with D unresolved. The CDR3 is 13 amino acids. Trimming left V 2 bases short and J 2 bases short, with 6 bases between. Germline V gene data show CDR1 as SNHLY and CDR2 as FYNNEI.

This clonotype ranks as large. The rearrangement links TRBV7-2 to TRBJ1-6; 7 nucleotides agree with TRBD1. Unmatched junction bases numbered 6, after V lost 2 bases and J lost 8 bases. The CDR3 consists of 15 residues. The germline CDR1 and CDR2 sequences are SGHTA and FQGNSA. CDR3 protein: CASSLRQGGYSPLHF. CDR3 bases: TGTGCCAGCAGCTTAAGACAGGGAGGATATTCACCCCTCCACTTT.

This clonotype is termed large (0.1 to 1%). The V and J genes are TRBV5-1 and TRBJ2-1, with 8 bases that match TRBD2. The V gene's germline CDR1 is SGHRS and CDR2 YFSETQ. This CDR3 is built from 15 residues. The V gene end was trimmed by 1 base and the J gene end by 13 bases; junction bases not matched to a gene: 13. CDR3 coding DNA: TGCGCCAGCAGCTTGAAGGCTAGCGGGCTCCCTTTCCAGTTCTTC. Its translation: CASSLKASGLPFQFF. Complete variable domain (other parts from reference TRBV5-1 and TRBJ2-1): KAGVTQTPRYLIKTRGQQVTLSCSPISGHRSVSWYQQTPGQGLQFLFEYFSETQRNKGNFPGRFSGRQFSNSRSEMNVSTLELGDSALYLCASSLKASGLPFQFFGPGTRLTVL.

In regard to this clonotype: Likely a read error: the CDR3 ends without its conserved phenylalanine or tryptophan. This chain uses TRBV18 with TRBJ1-3; D unresolved. The CDR3 runs to 14 residues. V lost 6 bases and J lost 4, with 13 bases in between. The germline gives CDR1 KGHSH, CDR2 LQKENI. CDR3 nucleotide sequence: TGTGCCAGCTCCCTGGACCAGCAGGGAAACACCATATATTAT. Its protein is CASSLDQQGNTIYY.

The chain is built from TRBV5-1 and TRBJ2-5; 7 bases line up with TRBD1. Losses at the gene ends were 4 bases for V and 2 bases for J; bases not matched to a gene: 8. The CDR3 is made up of 15 amino acids. In germline, CDR1 is SGHRS, CDR2 YFSETQ. The DNA of the CDR3 is TGCGCCAGCAGCAGCCAGACAGGGCCTCAAGAGACCCAGTACTTC. It specifies CASSSQTGPQETQYF. The whole variable domain, filled in from reference TRBV5-1 and TRBJ2-5, reads KAGVTQTPRYLIKTRGQQVTLSCSPISGHRSVSWYQQTPGQGLQFLFEYFSETQRNKGNFPGRFSGRQFSNSRSEMNVSTLELGDSALYLCASSSQTGPQETQYFGPGTRLLVL.

Relative to its sample, this clonotype is large. The gene calls are TRBV10-3 and TRBJ2-2; 12 nucleotides match TRBD2. The CDR3 is 16 amino acids. Germline values: CDR1 ENHRY, CDR2 SYGVKD. V lost 6 bases to trimming and J lost 4 bases; unmatched junction nucleotides: 6. The CDR3 here is CAISALAGGSTGELFF. In nucleotides, the CDR3 is TGTGCCATCAGCGCTCTAGCGGGAGGGAGCACCGGGGAGCTGTTTTTT.

The chain is built from TRBV12-3 or TRBV12-4 and TRBJ2-3; 10 nucleotides line up with TRBD1. J gave up 4 bases and V 6 bases, and 4 bases lay outside the gene matches. This CDR3 spans 14 amino acids. The CDR3, as DNA: TGTGCCAGCAGGACGGACAGGGGGGCAGATACGCAGTATTTT. Its protein product is CASRTDRGADTQYF.

By its share, this clonotype is large. The rearrangement links TRBV10-3 to TRBJ2-1, with 9 bases that match TRBD1. The CDR3 runs 14 residues. In germline, CDR1 is ENHRY, CDR2 SYGVKD. The V and J ends lost 11 bases and 5 bases, in that order; junction bases with no gene match: 10. The CDR3 DNA follows: TGTGCCTCGCTGAGAGGACAGGGGAACAATGAGCAGTTCTTC. Amino acids: CASLRGQGNNEQFF.

This clonotype was found a few times. The chain couples TRBV27 to TRBJ1-2; D gene unclear. Germline-derived CDR1 and CDR2 are MNHEY and SMNVEV (reference sequence). The CDR3 contains 13 residues. Trimming stripped 3 bases from V and 5 bases from J, with 10 bases between. DNA for the CDR3: TGTGCCAGCAGTTTCCGGGATCGGTATGGCTACACCTTC. It yields the protein CASSFRDRYGYTF.

This clonotype ranks as large. The chain joins TRBV7-9 to TRBJ2-3; D perhaps matches TRBD2 (6 bases). There are 16 residues in the CDR3. The germline CDR1 and CDR2 sequences are SEHNR and FQNEAQ (reference sequence). The V and J ends lost 1 base and 0 bases respectively, with 11 bases between them. This CDR3 is CASSLDAGTSTDTQYF. The CDR3 region has the DNA TGTGCCAGCAGCTTAGATGCCGGGACTAGCACAGATACGCAGTATTTT.

This clonotype is large. The rearrangement uses TRBV29-1 and TRBJ1-1; D is ambiguous. The CDR3 consists of 12 residues. Germline values: CDR1 SQVTM, CDR2 ANQGSEA. V lost 7 bases, J lost 1 base, and 10 bases lay in between. CDR3 sequence reads: CSAVRGNTEAFF. CDR3 coding DNA: TGCAGCGCCGTTCGGGGGAACACTGAAGCTTTCTTT.